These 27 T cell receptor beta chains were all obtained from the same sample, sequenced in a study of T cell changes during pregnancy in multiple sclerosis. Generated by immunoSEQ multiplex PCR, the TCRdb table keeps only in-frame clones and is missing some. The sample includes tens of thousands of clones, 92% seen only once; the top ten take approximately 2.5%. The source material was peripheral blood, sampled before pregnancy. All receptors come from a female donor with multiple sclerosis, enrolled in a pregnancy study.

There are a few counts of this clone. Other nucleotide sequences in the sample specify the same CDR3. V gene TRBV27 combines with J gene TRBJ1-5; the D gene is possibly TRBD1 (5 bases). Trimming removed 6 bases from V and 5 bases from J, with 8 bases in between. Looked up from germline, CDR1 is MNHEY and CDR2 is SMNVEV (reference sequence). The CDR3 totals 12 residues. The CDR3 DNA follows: TGTGCCAGCAGAACAGGCTATCAGCCCCAGCATTTT. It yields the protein CASRTGYQPQHF.

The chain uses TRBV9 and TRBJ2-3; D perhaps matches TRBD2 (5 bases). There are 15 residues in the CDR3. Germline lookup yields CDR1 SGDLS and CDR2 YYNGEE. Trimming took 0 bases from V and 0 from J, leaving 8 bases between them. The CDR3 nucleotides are TGTGCCAGCAGCGTAGGAGCGGTGAGCACAGATACGCAGTATTTT. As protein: CASSVGAVSTDTQYF.

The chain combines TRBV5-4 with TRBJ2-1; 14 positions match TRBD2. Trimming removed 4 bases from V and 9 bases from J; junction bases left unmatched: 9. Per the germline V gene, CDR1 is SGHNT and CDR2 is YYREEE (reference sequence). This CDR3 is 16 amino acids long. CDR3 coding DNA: TGTGCCAGCAGCCTGGGGGGACTAGCGGGAGATGTTGAGCAGTTCTTC. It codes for CASSLGGLAGDVEQFF.

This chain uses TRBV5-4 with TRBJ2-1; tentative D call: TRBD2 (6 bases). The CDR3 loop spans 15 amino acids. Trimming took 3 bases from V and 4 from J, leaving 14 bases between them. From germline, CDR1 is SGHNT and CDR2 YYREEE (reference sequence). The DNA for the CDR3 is TGTGCCAGCAGCTCCCGGGGGAACTATTACAATGAGCAGTTCTTC. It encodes CASSSRGNYYNEQFF.

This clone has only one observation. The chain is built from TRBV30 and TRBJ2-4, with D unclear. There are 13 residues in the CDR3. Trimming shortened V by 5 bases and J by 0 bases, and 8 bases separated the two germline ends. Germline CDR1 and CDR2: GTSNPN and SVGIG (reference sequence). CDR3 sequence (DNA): TGTGCCTGGTTGTCTCCAGCCAAAAACATTCAGTACTTC. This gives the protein CAWLSPAKNIQYF.

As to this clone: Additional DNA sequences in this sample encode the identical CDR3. In DNA, the CDR3 is TGTGCCAGCAGTTTGAGACAGGGGAACACTGAAGCTTTCTTT. Amino acid sequence: CASSLRQGNTEAFF. The rearrangement links TRBV27 to TRBJ1-1; 7 nucleotides align to TRBD1. The trim removed 3 bases at V and 1 base at J, leaving 2 bases unmatched. The CDR3 has 14 amino acids. Per germline, CDR1 MNHEY and CDR2 SMNVEV (reference sequence).

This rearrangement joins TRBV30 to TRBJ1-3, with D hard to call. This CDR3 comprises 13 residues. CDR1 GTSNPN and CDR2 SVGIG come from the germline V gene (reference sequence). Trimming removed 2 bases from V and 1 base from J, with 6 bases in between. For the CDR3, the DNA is TGTGCCTGGAGTCGGGAGTCTGGAAACACCATATATTTT. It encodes CAWSRESGNTIYF.

CDR3: CASSEGAGNTIYF. In DNA, the CDR3 is TGTGCCAGCAGCGAAGGGGCTGGAAACACCATATATTTT. This chain links TRBV6-4 with TRBJ1-3, with D possibly TRBD1 on 5 matching bases. CDR3 length: 13 residues. V lost 6 bases to trimming and J lost 2 bases, with 8 bases between them. Germline V gene lookup returns CDR1 MRHNA and CDR2 SNTAGT.

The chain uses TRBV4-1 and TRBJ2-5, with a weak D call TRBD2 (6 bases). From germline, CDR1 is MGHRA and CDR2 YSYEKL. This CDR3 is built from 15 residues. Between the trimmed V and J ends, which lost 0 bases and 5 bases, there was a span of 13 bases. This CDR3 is CASSQDPGVYETQYF. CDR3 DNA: TGCGCCAGCAGCCAAGATCCGGGAGTCTATGAGACCCAGTACTTC.

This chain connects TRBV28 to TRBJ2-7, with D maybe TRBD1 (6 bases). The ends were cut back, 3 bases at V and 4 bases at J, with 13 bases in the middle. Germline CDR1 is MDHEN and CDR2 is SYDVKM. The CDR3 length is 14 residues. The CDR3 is CASSLLGDNYEQYF. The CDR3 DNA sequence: TGTGCCAGCAGTTTGCTGGGGGACAATTACGAGCAGTACTTC. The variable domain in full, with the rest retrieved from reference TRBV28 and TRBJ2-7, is DVKVTQSSRYLVKRTGEKVFLECVQDMDHENMFWYRQDPGLGLRLIYFSYDVKMKEKGDIPEGYSVSREKKERFSLILESASTNQTSMYLCASSLLGDNYEQYFGPGTRLTVT.

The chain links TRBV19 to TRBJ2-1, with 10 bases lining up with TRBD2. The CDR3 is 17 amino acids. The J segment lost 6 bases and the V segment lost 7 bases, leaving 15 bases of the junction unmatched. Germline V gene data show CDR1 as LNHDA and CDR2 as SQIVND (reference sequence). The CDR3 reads CASNASGSAQIFNEQFF. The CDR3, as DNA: TGTGCCAGTAATGCTAGCGGGAGTGCCCAGATTTTCAATGAGCAGTTCTTC.

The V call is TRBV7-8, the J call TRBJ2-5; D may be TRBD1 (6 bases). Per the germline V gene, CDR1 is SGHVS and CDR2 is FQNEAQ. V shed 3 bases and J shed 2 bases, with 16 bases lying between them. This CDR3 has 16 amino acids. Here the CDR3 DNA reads TGTGCCAGCAGCTTTCTCCCGACAGGCGCGCAAGAGACCCAGTACTTC. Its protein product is CASSFLPTGAQETQYF.

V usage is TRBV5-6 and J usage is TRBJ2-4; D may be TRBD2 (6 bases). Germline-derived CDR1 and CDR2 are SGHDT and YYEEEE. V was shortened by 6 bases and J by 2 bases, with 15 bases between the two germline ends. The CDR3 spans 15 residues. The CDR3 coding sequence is TGTGCCAGCAACATTCTGGGCGGGACCAAAAACATTCAGTACTTC. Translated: CASNILGGTKNIQYF.

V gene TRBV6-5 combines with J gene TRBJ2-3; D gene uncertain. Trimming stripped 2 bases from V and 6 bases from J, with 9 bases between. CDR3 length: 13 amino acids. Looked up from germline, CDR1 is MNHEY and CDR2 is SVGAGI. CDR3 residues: CASSYGLRDTQYF. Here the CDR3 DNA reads TGTGCCAGCAGTTACGGATTGAGGGATACGCAGTATTTT.

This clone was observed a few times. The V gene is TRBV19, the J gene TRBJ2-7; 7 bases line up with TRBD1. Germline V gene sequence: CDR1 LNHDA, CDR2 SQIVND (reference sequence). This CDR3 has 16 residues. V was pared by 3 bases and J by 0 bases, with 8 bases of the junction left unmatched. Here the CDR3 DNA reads TGTGCCAGTAGTATGCGCCGGGACAGTTCCTCCTACGAGCAGTACTTC. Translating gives CASSMRRDSSSYEQYF.

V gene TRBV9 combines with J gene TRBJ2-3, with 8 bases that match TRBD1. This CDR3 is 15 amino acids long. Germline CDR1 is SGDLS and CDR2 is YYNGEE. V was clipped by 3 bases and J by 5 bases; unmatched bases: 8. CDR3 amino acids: CASSARQGPGDTQYF. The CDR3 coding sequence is TGTGCCAGCAGCGCCAGACAGGGGCCGGGAGATACGCAGTATTTT.

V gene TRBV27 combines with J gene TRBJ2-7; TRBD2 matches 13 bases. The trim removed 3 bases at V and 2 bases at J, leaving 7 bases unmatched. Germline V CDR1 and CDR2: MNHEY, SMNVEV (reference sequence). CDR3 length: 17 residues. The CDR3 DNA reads TGTGCCAGCAGTTTTGGGACTAGCGGGAAGATACCCTACGAGCAGTACTTC. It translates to CASSFGTSGKIPYEQYF.

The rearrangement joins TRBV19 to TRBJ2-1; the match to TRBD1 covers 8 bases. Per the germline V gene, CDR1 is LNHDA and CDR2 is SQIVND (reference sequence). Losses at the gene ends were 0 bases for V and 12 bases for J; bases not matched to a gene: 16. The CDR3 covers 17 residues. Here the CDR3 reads CASSIDQAGGFLWGQFF. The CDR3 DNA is TGTGCCAGTAGTATAGATCAGGCAGGGGGCTTCTTATGGGGGCAGTTCTTC.

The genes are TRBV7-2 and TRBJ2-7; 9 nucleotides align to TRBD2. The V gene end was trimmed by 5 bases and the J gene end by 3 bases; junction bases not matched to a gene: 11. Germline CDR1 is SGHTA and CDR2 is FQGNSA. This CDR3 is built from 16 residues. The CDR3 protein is CASSHSVAGVNYEQYF. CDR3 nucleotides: TGTGCCAGCAGCCACTCTGTAGCGGGGGTGAACTACGAGCAGTACTTC.

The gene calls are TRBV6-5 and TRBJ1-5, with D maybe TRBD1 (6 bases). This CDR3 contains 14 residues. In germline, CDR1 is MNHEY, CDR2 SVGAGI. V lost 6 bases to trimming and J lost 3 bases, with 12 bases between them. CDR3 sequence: CASRPDRTNQPQHF. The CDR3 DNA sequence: TGTGCCAGCAGGCCAGACAGGACCAATCAGCCCCAGCATTTT.

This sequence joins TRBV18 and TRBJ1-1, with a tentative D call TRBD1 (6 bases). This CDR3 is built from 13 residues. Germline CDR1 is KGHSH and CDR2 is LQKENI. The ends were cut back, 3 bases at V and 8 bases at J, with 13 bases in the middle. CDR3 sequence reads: CASSPTTGSEAFF. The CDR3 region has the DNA TGTGCCAGCTCACCCACGACAGGCTCCGAAGCTTTCTTT.

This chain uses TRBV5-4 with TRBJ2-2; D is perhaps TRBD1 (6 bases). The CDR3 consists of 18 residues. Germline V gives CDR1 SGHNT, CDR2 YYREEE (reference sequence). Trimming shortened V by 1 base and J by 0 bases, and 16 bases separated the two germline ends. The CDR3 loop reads CASSLTGVTGTNTGELFF. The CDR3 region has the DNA TGTGCCAGCAGCTTGACGGGTGTCACAGGGACGAACACCGGGGAGCTGTTTTTT.

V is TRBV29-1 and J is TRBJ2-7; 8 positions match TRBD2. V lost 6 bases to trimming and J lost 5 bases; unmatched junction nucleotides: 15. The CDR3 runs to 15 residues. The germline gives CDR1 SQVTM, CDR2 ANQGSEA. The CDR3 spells CSVRGGLDQNHEQYF. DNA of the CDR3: TGCAGCGTCAGAGGGGGACTAGATCAGAACCACGAGCAGTACTTC.

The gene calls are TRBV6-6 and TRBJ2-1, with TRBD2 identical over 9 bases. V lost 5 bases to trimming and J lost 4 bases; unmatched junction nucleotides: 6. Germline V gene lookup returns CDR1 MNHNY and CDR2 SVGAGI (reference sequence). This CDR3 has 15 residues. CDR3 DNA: TGTGCCAGCAGTGACGGGCTAGCGGGGTACAATGAGCAGTTCTTC. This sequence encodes CASSDGLAGYNEQFF.

CDR3 residues: CASSARTSRAYEQYF. The CDR3 DNA sequence: TGTGCCAGCAGCGCCCGGACTAGCCGGGCCTACGAGCAGTACTTC. This chain links TRBV5-6 with TRBJ2-7, with 8 bases fitting TRBD2. In germline, CDR1 is SGHDT, CDR2 YYEEEE. The V and J ends lost 4 bases and 2 bases, in that order; junction bases with no gene match: 8. The CDR3 is 15 amino acids.

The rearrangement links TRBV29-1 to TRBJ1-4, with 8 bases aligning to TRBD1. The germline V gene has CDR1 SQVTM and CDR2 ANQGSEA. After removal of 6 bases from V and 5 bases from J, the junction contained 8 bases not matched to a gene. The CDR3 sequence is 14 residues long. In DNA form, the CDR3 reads TGCAGCGTCGGCACAGGGGGAGGGAATGAAAAACTGTTTTTT. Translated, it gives CSVGTGGGNEKLFF. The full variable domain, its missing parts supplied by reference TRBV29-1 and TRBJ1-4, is SAVISQKPSRDICQRGTSLTIQCQVDSQVTMMFWYRQQPGQSLTLIATANQGSEATYESGFVIDKFPISRPNLTFSTLTVSNMSPEDSSIYLCSVGTGGGNEKLFFGSGTQLSVL.

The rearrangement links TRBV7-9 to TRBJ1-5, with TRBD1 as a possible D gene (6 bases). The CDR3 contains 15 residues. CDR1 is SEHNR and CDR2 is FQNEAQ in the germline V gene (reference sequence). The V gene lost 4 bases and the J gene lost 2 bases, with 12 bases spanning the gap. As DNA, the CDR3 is TGTGCCAGCAGCTCAGGGGTTCGGGGCAATCAGCCCCAGCATTTT. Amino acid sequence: CASSSGVRGNQPQHF.